Sequencing of this TCR beta chain was carried out in a study of shared clonotypes between healthy human individuals. Study conclusions and caveats: Of the naive CD4 clonotypes, roughly 5.2% were shared across a handful of donors. Generally, estimated richness proved larger in naive subsets than it did in memory subsets. Few donors limited the genetic and exposure-history diversity represented.

Profiled with immunoSEQ multiplex PCR; TCRdb holds only in-frame clones, not every one. The repertoire consists of 550,000 to 700,000 clones, with roughly 72% occurring once and the leading ten covering more than 1.5%. CD4+ cell separation produced CD45RA+ naive and CD45RA-negative memory subsets. With regard to this clone: The antigen is undetermined.

Sequencing was done on a sample of memory CD4+ T cells sorted from blood. Subset defined: CD45RA-negative fraction. The source is a woman in her 30s in good health.

The CDR3 loop is CASSLNSGRPVVEQFF. The CDR3 region has the DNA TGTGCCAGCAGCTTAAATAGCGGGAGGCCCGTCGTTGAGCAGTTCTTC. V gene TRBV7-2 combines with J gene TRBJ2-1, with 10 bases lining up with TRBD2. Trimming removed 2 bases from V and 9 bases from J; junction bases left unmatched: 10. In germline, CDR1 is SGHTA, CDR2 FQGNSA. The CDR3 spans 16 residues.